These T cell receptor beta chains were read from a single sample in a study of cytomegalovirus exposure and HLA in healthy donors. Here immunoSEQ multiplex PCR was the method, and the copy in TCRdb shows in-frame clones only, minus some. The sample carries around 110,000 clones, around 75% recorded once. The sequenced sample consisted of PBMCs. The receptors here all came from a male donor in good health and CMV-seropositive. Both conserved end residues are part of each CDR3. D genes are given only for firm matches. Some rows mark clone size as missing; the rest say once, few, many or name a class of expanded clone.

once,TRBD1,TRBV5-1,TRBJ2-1,CASSLGQGDSYNEQFF,TGCGCCAGCAGCTTGGGACAGGGGGATTCCTACAATGAGCAGTTCTTC
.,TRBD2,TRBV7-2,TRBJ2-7,CASSSFGTSGGGQYF,TGTGCCAGCAGCTCCTTCGGGACTAGCGGGGGGGGGCAGTACTTC
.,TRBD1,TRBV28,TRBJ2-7,CASSSSGAGGWYEQYF,TGTGCCAGCAGTTCGTCTGGGGCAGGGGGCTGGTACGAGCAGTACTTC
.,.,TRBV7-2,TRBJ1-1,CASSNGGEAFF,TGTGCCAGCAGCAACGGCGGTGAAGCTTTCTTT
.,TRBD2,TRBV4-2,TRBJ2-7,CASSQEGLAGGYEQYF,TGTGCCAGCAGCCAAGAGGGACTAGCGGGAGGATACGAGCAGTACTTC
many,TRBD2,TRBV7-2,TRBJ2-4,CASSLLAGDIQYF,TGTGCCAGCAGCCTACTAGCGGGGGACATTCAGTACTTC
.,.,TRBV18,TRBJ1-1,CASSPPSPRNTEAFF,TGTGCCAGCTCACCTCCCTCCCCGAGGAACACTGAAGCTTTCTTT
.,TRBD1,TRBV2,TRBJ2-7,CASRLPGTGDWEQYF,TGTGCCAGCCGGTTACCGGGAACAGGGGATTGGGAGCAGTACTTC
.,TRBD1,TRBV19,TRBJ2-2,CASSDRGRGGELFF,TGTGCCAGTAGTGACAGGGGGCGCGGCGGGGAGCTGTTTTTT
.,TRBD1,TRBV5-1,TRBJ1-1,CASSLGWTGDTEAFF,TGCGCCAGCAGCTTGGGATGGACAGGAGACACTGAAGCTTTCTTT
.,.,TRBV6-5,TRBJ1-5,CASSYGANQPQHF,TGTGCCAGCAGTTACGGAGCGAATCAGCCCCAGCATTTT